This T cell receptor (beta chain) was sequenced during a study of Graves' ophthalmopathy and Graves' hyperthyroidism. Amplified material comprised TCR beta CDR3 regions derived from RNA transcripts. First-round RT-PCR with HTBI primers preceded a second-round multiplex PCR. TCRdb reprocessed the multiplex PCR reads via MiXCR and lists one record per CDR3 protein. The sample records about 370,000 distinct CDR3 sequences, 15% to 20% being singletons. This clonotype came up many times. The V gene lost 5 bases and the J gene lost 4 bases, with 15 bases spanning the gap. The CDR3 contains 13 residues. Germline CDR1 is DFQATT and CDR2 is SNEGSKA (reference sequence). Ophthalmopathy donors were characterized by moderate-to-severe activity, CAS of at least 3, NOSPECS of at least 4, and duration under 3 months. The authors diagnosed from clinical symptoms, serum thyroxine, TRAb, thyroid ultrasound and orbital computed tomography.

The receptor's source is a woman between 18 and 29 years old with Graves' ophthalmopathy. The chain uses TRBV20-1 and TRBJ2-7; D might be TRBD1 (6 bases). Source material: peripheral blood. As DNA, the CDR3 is TGCAGTGCTGCCTCCGGGACAATATACGAGCAGTACTTC. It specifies CSAASGTIYEQYF.